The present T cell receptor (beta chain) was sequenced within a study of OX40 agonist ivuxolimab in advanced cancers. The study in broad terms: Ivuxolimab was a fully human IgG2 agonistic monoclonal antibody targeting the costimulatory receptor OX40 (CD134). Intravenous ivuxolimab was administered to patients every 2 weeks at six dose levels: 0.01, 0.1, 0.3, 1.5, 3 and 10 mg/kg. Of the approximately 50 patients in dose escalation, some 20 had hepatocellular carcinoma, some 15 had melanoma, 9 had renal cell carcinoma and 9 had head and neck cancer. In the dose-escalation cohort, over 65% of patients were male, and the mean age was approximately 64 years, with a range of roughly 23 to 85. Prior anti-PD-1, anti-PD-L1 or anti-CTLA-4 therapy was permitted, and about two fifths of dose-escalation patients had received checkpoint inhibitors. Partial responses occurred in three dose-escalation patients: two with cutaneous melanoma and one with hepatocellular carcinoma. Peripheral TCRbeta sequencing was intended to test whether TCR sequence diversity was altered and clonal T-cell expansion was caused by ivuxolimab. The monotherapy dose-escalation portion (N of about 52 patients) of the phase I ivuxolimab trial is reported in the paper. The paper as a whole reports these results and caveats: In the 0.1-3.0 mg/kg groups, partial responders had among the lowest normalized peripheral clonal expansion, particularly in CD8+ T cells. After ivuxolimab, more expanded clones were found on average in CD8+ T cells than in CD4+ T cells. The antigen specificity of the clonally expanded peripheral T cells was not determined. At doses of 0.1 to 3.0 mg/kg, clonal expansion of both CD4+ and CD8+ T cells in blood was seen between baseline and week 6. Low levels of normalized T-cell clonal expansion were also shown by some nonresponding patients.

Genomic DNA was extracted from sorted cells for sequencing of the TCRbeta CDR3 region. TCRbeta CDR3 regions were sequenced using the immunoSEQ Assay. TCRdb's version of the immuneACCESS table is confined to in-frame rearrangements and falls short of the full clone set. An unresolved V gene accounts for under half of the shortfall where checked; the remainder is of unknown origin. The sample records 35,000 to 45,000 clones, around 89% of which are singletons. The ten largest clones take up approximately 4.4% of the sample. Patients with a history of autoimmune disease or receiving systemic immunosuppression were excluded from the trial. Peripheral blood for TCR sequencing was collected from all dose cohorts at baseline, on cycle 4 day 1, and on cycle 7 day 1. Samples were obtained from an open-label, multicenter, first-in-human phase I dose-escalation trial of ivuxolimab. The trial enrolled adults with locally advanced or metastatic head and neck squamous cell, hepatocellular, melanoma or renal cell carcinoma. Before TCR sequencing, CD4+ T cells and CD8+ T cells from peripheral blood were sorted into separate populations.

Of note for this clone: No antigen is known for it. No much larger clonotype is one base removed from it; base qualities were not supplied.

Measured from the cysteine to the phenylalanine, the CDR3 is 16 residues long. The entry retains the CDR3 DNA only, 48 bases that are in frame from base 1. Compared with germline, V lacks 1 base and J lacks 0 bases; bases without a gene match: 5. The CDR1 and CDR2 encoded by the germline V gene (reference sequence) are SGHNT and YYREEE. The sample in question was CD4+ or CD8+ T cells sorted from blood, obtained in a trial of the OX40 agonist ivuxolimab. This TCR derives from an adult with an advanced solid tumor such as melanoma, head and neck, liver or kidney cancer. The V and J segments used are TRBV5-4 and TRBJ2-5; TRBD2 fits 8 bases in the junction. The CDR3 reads CASSLQGGGYQETQYF. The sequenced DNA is TGTGCCAGCAGCTTGCAGGGCGGGGGGTACCAAGAGACCCAGTACTTC.